This T cell receptor beta chain originates from a study of T cells in localized non-small cell lung cancer. Study results and caveats: Overall survival was longer when the density of T cells in the blood was higher. Appearance in adjacent lung was seen for a median about 58 of the top 100 tumor clones. Of the tissues analyzed, uninvolved adjacent lung showed maximal T cell clonality, greater than tumor.

This CDR3 has 14 amino acids. V dropped 4 bases and J dropped 3; count of bases not matched to a gene: 2. CDR1 KGHSH and CDR2 LQKENI come from the germline V gene. Assay: immunoSEQ multiplex PCR; the TCRdb copy retains only in-frame clones and omits some. The table lists over 20,000 clones, under 95% of them singletons. Regarding this clone: What it binds is unknown.

The sequences come from peripheral blood, collected before any cancer treatment. The V call is TRBV18, the J call TRBJ2-7; 11 bases agree with TRBD2. This TCR was recovered from a female donor older than 55 with stage II squamous cell lung carcinoma. The CDR3 sequence is CASSLGTSGYEQYF. The CDR3 DNA follows: TGTGCCAGCTCACTCGGGACTAGCGGCTACGAGCAGTACTTC.